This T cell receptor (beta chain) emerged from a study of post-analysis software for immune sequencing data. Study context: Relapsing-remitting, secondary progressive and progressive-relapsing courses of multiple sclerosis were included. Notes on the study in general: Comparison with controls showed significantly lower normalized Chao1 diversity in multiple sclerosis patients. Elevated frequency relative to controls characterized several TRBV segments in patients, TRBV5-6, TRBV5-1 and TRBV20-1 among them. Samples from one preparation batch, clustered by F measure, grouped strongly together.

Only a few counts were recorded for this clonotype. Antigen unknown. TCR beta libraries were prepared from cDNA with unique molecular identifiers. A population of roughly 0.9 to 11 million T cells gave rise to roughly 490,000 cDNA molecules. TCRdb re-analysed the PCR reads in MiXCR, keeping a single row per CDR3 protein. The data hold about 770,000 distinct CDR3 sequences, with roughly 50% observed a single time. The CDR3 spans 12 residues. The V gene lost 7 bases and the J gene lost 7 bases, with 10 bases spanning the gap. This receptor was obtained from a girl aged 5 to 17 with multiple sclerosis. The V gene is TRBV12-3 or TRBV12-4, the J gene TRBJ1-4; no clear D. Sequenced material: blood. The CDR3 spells CASMHGGEKLFF. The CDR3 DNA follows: TGTGCCAGCATGCACGGCGGTGAAAAACTGTTTTTT.